The rows below give T cell receptor beta chains drawn from one sample of a study of PD-L1 blockade in urothelial cancer. The protocol was immunoSEQ multiplex PCR, while the TCRdb copy is restricted to in-frame clones and leaves out a portion. The sample records more than 75,000 clones, 84% being singletons. The input for sequencing was PBMCs, taken around atezolizumab (anti-PD-L1) treatment. The receptors were gathered from a man aged 55 to 69 with urothelial cancer. CDR3s include the opening cysteine and the closing phenylalanine or tryptophan. The D gene is left open where the match is weak. Clone size is given for some rows only: seen once, a few or many times, or a class if the clone is expanded.

clone_size | j_call | d_call | v_call | cdr3_nt | cdr3_aa
NA | TRBJ2-3 | NA | TRBV6-4 | TGTGCCAGCAGTGACTCTGGCGGGAATGCAGATACGCAGTATTTT | CASSDSGGNADTQYF
NA | TRBJ1-2 | TRBD1 | TRBV6-1 | TGTGCCAGCAGTGAAGCGGGGACAGGGAACTATGGCTACACCTTC | CASSEAGTGNYGYTF
NA | TRBJ2-3 | TRBD2 | TRBV5-1 | TGCGCCAGCAGCCTTGGACGGGGGGTGAGCACAGATACGCAGTATTTT | CASSLGRGVSTDTQYF
few | TRBJ1-1 | NA | TRBV7-6 | TGTGCCAGCAGCTTAACGGGGGGGACTGAAGCTTTCTTT | CASSLTGGTEAFF
NA | TRBJ2-1 | TRBD2 | TRBV28 | TGTGCCAGCAGTTTACCCTCGACTAGCGGGAAGTCCTACAATGAGCAGTTCTTC | CASSLPSTSGKSYNEQFF
NA | TRBJ1-2 | NA | TRBV7-2 | TGTGCCAGCAGCTCAGACGGCGGCTATGGCTACACCTTC | CASSSDGGYGYTF
NA | TRBJ2-7 | NA | TRBV13 | TGTGCCAGCAGCTTAGTTAGCGGTTACGAGCAGTACTTC | CASSLVSGYEQYF
NA | TRBJ1-4 | NA | TRBV30 | TGTGCCTGGAGTGTACAAGGGGGAACTAATGAAAAACTGTTTTTT | CAWSVQGGTNEKLFF
NA | TRBJ2-5 | TRBD2 | TRBV5-1 | TGCGCCAGCAGCTCCGGGACTAGCGGGGTGCAAGGGACCCAGTACTTC | CASSSGTSGVQGTQYF
NA | TRBJ2-2 | NA | TRBV19 | TGTGCCAGTAGTATAGGGGCCAGACCGGGACTGGGGTACACCGGGGAGCTGTTTTTT | CASSIGARPGLGYTGELFF
NA | TRBJ2-3 | TRBD2 | TRBV10-1 | TGCGCCAGCAGTGAGGACTCTAGCGGGGGGGCCGATACGCAGTATTTT | CASSEDSSGGADTQYF
NA | TRBJ2-1 | NA | TRBV11-2 | TGTGCCAGCAGCTTAGCGGGAGAGCAGTTCTTC | CASSLAGEQFF
NA | TRBJ1-2 | TRBD1 | TRBV6-5 | TGTGCCAGCAGGACAGGGCAGAGGTATGGCTACACCTTC | CASRTGQRYGYTF
NA | TRBJ2-1 | TRBD1 | TRBV18 | TGTGCCAGCTCAGCTTCTCAGGGGACAGGGGGTGAGCAGTTCTTC | CASSASQGTGGEQFF
once | TRBJ2-7 | NA | TRBV6-5 | TGTGCCAGCAGTTACAACCCAGACTACGAGCAGTACTTC | CASSYNPDYEQYF
NA | TRBJ1-3 | NA | TRBV6-6 | TGTGCCAGCAGTTACGCCGAGAGGACTGGAAACACCATATATTTT | CASSYAERTGNTIYF
NA | TRBJ2-1 | TRBD2 | TRBV9 | TGTGCCAGCAGCCCAATCCTAGCGGGGGGGCCGGGTGAGCAGTTCTTC | CASSPILAGGPGEQFF
NA | TRBJ2-1 | TRBD1 | TRBV10-3 | TGTGCCATCAGCGAAATCTCGCAGGGGGCGAGGGTTGGCAATGAGCAGTTCTTC | CAISEISQGARVGNEQFF
NA | TRBJ2-1 | NA | TRBV6-1 | TGTGCCAGCAGTGAGTCAGGATTCACCTACAATGAGCAGTTCTTC | CASSESGFTYNEQFF
NA | TRBJ2-3 | TRBD2 | TRBV15 | TGTGCCACCAGCAGAGATCGGGGGGCAGATACGCAGTATTTT | CATSRDRGADTQYF
many | TRBJ1-2 | NA | TRBV7-6 | TGTGCCAGCAGCTTAGCACAGGGTGATGGCTACACCTTC | CASSLAQGDGYTF
NA | TRBJ1-5 | TRBD1 | TRBV6-1 | TGTGCCAGCAGTCGGGACAGGGGAAGCAATCAGCCCCAGCATTTT | CASSRDRGSNQPQHF